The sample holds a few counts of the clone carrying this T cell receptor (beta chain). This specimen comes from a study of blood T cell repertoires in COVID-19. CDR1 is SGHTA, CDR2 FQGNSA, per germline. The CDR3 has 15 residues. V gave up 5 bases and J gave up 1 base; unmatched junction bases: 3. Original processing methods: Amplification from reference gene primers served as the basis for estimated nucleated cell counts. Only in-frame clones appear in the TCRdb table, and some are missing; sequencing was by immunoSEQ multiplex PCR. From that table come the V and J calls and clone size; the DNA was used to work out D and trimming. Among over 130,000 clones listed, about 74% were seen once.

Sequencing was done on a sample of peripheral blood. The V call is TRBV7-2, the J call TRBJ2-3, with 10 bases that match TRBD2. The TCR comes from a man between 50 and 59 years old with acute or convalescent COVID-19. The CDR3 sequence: CASSTGTSGTDTQYF. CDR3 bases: TGTGCCAGCAGCACCGGGACTAGCGGCACAGATACGCAGTATTTT.